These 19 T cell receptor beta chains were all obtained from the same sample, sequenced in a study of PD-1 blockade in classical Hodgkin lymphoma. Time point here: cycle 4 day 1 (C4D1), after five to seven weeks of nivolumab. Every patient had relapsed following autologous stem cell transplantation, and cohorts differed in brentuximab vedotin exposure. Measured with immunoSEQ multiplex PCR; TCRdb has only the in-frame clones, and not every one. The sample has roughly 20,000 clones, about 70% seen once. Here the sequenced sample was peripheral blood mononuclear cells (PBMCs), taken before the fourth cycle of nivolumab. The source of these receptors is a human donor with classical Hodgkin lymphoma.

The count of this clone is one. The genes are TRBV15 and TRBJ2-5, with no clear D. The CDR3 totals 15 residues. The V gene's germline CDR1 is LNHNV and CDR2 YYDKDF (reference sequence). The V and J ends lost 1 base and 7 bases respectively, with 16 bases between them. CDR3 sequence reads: CATSRVAVGTRTQYF. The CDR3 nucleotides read TGTGCCACCAGCAGAGTGGCTGTAGGCACGAGGACCCAGTACTTC.

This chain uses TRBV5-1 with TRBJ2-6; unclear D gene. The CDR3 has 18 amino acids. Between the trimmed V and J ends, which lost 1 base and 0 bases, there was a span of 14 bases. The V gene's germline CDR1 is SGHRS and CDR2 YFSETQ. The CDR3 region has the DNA TGCGCCAGCAGCTTGAGAGGCAGCCTCGCCTCTGGGGCCAACGTCCTGACTTTC. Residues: CASSLRGSLASGANVLTF.

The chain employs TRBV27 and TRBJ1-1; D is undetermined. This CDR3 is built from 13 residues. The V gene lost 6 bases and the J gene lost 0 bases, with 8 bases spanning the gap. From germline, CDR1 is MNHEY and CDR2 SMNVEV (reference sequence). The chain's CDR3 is CASRFNMNTEAFF. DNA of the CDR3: TGTGCCAGCAGATTCAACATGAACACTGAAGCTTTCTTT.

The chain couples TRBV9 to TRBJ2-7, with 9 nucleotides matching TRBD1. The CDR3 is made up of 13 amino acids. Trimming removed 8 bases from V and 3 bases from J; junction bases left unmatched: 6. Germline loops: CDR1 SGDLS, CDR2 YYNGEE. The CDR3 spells CARTGTGYYEQYF. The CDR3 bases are TGTGCCAGGACCGGGACAGGGTACTACGAGCAGTACTTC.

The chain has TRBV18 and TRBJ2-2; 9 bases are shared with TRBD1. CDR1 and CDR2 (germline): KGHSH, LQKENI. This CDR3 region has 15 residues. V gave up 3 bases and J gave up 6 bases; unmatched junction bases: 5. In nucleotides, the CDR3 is TGTGCCAGCTCACCCCAAAGGACAGGGGCCGGGGAGCTGTTTTTT. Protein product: CASSPQRTGAGELFF. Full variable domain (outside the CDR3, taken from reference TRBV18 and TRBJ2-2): NAGVMQNPRHLVRRRGQEARLRCSPMKGHSHVYWYRQLPEEGLKFMVYLQKENIIDESGMPKERFSAEFPKEGPSILRIQQVVRGDSAAYFCASSPQRTGAGELFFGEGSRLTVL.

The CDR3 DNA is TGTGCCATCAGTGAGAGCGGTCCAACTAATGAAAAACTGTTTTTT. Amino acids: CAISESGPTNEKLFF. J is TRBJ1-4 and V is TRBV10-3; D is uncertain. CDR3 length equals 15 residues. Per germline, CDR1 ENHRY and CDR2 SYGVKD. V was shortened by 2 bases and J by 0 bases, with 7 bases between the two germline ends.

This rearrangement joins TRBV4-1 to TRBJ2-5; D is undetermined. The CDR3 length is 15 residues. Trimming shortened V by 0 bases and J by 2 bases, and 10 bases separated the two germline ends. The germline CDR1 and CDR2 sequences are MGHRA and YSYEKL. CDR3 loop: CASSQDFGQQETQYF. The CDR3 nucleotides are TGCGCCAGCAGCCAAGATTTTGGGCAGCAAGAGACCCAGTACTTC.

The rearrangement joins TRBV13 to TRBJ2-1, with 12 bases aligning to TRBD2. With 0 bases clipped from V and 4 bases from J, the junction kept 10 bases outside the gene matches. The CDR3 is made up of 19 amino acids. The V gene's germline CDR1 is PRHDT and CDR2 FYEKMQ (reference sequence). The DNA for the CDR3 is TGTGCCAGCAGCTTAGGGACTAGCGGGAGAGTTACTATTTACAATGAGCAGTTCTTC. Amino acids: CASSLGTSGRVTIYNEQFF.

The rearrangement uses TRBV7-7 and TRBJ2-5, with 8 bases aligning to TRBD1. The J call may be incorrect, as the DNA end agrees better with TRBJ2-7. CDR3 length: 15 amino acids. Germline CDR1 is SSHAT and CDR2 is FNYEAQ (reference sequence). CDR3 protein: CASDHAGTGSYEQYF. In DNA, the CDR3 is TGTGCCAGCGACCACGCCGGGACAGGCTCCTACGAGCAGTACTTC.

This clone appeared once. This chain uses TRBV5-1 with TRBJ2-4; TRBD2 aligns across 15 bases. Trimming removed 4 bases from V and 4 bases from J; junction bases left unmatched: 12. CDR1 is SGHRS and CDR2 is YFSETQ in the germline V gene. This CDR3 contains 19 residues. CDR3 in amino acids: CASSANPGLAGGAKNIQYF. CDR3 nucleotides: TGCGCCAGCAGCGCCAACCCGGGACTAGCGGGAGGCGCAAAAAACATTCAGTACTTC.

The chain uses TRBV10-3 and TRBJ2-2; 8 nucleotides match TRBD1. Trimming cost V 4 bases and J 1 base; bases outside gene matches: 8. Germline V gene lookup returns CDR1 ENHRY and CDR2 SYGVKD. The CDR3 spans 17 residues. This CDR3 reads CAISGQDRVENTGELFF. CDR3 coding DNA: TGTGCCATCAGTGGCCAGGACAGGGTGGAGAACACCGGGGAGCTGTTTTTT.

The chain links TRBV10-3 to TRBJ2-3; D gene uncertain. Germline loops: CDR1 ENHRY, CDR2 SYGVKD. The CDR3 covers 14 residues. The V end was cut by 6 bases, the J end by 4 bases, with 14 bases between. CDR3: CAISNGGGADTQYF. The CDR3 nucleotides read TGTGCCATCAGCAACGGCGGTGGTGCAGATACGCAGTATTTT.

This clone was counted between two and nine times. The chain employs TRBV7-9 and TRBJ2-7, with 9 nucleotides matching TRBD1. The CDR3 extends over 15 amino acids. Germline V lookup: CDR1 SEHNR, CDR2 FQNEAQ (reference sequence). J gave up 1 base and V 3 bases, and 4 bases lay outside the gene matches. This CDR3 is CASSFGTGWSYEQYF. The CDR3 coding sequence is TGTGCCAGCAGCTTTGGGACAGGGTGGTCCTACGAGCAGTACTTC.

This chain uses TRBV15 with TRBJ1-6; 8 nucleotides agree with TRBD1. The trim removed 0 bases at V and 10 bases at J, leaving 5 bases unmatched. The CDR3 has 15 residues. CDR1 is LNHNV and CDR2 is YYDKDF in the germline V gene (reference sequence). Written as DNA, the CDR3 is TGTGCCACCAGCAGAGAACAGGGGGTTGGCTCACCCCTCCACTTT. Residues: CATSREQGVGSPLHF.

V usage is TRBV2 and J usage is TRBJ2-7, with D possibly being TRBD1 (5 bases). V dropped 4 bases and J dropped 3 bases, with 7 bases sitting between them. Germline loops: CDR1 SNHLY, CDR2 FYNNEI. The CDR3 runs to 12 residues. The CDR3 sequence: CASSADNYEQYF. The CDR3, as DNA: TGTGCCAGCAGTGCGGACAACTACGAGCAGTACTTC.

CDR3 DNA: TGTGCCAGCAGTGTGTTCAGGACAGGTGGGTCTGGGGCCAACGTCCTGACTTTC. This translates into CASSVFRTGGSGANVLTF. The chain joins TRBV6-1 to TRBJ2-6; 7 bases line up with TRBD1. Germline V CDR1 and CDR2: MNHNS, SASEGT. Germline trimming cut 4 bases from V and 1 base from J; bases unmatched to any gene: 10. The CDR3 loop spans 18 amino acids.

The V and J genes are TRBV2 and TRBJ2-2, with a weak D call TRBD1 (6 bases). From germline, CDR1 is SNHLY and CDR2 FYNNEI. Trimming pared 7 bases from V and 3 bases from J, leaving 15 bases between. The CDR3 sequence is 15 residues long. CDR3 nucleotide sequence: TGTGCCAGCAACCGACTGGGGGCAGACACCGGGGAGCTGTTTTTT. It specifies CASNRLGADTGELFF.

The CDR3: CASSIITGEKAFF. In DNA form, the CDR3 reads TGTGCCAGTAGTATAATAACAGGGGAAAAAGCTTTCTTT. This sequence joins TRBV19 and TRBJ1-1, with TRBD1 identical over 7 bases. Germline-derived CDR1 and CDR2 are LNHDA and SQIVND (reference sequence). The CDR3 sequence is 13 residues long. The ends lost 2 bases at V and 9 bases at J; junction bases unmatched: 6.

The CDR3 is CASSPSVGTSGRPSYNEQFF. CDR3 nucleotides: TGTGCCAGTAGTCCCTCAGTCGGGACTAGCGGGAGGCCCTCCTACAATGAGCAGTTCTTC. The chain uses TRBV19 and TRBJ2-1, with TRBD2 matching 15 bases. The CDR3 contains 20 residues. The V gene's germline CDR1 is LNHDA and CDR2 SQIVND (reference sequence). The junction had 11 bases not matched to a gene; V was cut back by 5 bases and J by 0 bases. The full variable domain, completed using reference TRBV19 and TRBJ2-1, is DGGITQSPKYLFRKEGQNVTLSCEQNLNHDAMYWYRQDPGQGLRLIYYSQIVNDFQKGDIAEGYSVSREKKESFPLTVTSAQKNPTAFYLCASSPSVGTSGRPSYNEQFFGPGTRLTVL.